The 27 T cell receptor beta chains listed next were all sequenced from one sample in a study of T cells in Graves' hyperthyroidism and ophthalmopathy. TCR beta CDR3 sequences were amplified from RNA transcripts. When the TCR CDR3 underwent first-round RT-PCR, the HTBI primer set was used. TCRdb redid the calling of the multiplex PCR reads with MiXCR, one entry per CDR3 protein. The data show more than 450,000 distinct CDR3 sequences, approximately 20% seen once. The sample consisted of blood. The receptors originated from a man in his forties with Graves' ophthalmopathy.

The chain combines TRBV20-1 with TRBJ2-7, with no clear D. Trimming removed 1 base at V and 0 bases at J, with 7 bases between. The CDR3 spans 13 residues. Germline assignment: CDR1 DFQATT and CDR2 SNEGSKA (reference sequence). The CDR3, as DNA: TGCAGTGCTAGAGTATCGCCCTCCTACGAGCAGTACTTC. It specifies CSARVSPSYEQYF.

The chain joins TRBV7-2 to TRBJ2-1; D remains ambiguous. This CDR3 comprises 13 residues. The V gene's germline CDR1 is SGHTA and CDR2 FQGNSA. Trimming pared 5 bases from V and 4 bases from J, leaving 9 bases between. CDR3 residues: CASSAAEYNEQFF. CDR3 nucleotide sequence: TGTGCCAGCAGCGCGGCGGAATACAATGAGCAGTTCTTC.

This clonotype was picked up a small number of times. The chain uses TRBV5-1 and TRBJ2-6, with TRBD2 matching over 10 bases. The CDR3 totals 18 residues. Germline CDR1 SGHRS, CDR2 YFSETQ. V dropped 4 bases and J dropped 3; count of bases not matched to a gene: 10. CDR3 DNA: TGCGCCAGCAGCCGATCTAGCGGGGGCTTAGGTGGGGCCAACGTCCTGACTTTC. It is translated as CASSRSSGGLGGANVLTF. The full variable domain, rest sourced from reference TRBV5-1 and TRBJ2-6, is KAGVTQTPRYLIKTRGQQVTLSCSPISGHRSVSWYQQTPGQGLQFLFEYFSETQRNKGNFPGRFSGRQFSNSRSEMNVSTLELGDSALYLCASSRSSGGLGGANVLTFGAGSRLTVL.

In its sample, this clonotype was seen many times. The chain combines TRBV11-2 with TRBJ2-7; D not resolved. Germline V CDR1 and CDR2: SGHAT, FQNNGV. This CDR3 has 12 amino acids. Between the trimmed V and J ends, which lost 1 base and 5 bases, there was a span of 6 bases. CDR3 bases: TGTGCCAGCAGCTTAGGGAGTCACGAGCAGTACTTC. Its protein is CASSLGSHEQYF.

In its sample, this clonotype was seen many times. The chain joins TRBV27 to TRBJ2-1; tentative D call: TRBD1 (6 bases). CDR3 length equals 14 residues. The V gene lost 3 bases and the J gene lost 7 bases, with 13 bases spanning the gap. Germline lookup yields CDR1 MNHEY and CDR2 SMNVEV (reference sequence). CDR3 protein: CASSFVGALNEQFF. DNA for the CDR3: TGTGCCAGCAGTTTTGTGGGGGCTTTGAATGAGCAGTTCTTC.

CDR3 coding DNA: TGTGCCAGCAGCTTTTACAGGAGCTCCTACGAGCAGTACTTC. This encodes CASSFYRSSYEQYF. The chain uses TRBV13 and TRBJ2-7; D is possibly TRBD1 (5 bases). V gave up 3 bases and J gave up 0 bases, with 9 bases separating them. This CDR3 region has 14 residues. From germline, CDR1 is PRHDT and CDR2 FYEKMQ (reference sequence).

This clonotype was counted between two and nine times. The chain recombines TRBV6-5 with TRBJ1-4, with 9 bases identical to TRBD1. The CDR3 has 15 amino acids. The V and J ends lost 2 bases and 5 bases, in that order; junction bases with no gene match: 3. CDR1 MNHEY and CDR2 SVGAGI come from the germline V gene. CDR3: CASSYAGTGNEKLFF. CDR3 nucleotides: TGTGCCAGCAGTTACGCCGGGACAGGGAATGAAAAACTGTTTTTT.

The chain couples TRBV6-1 to TRBJ2-6; D might be TRBD2 (7 bases). Trimming cost V 7 bases and J 2 bases, with 15 bases left between them. CDR1 is MNHNS and CDR2 is SASEGT in the germline V gene. The CDR3 covers 16 residues. CDR3 sequence (DNA): TGTGCCAGCACAAAGGGGGGGGAGGCTGGGGCCAACGTCCTGACTTTC. As protein: CASTKGGEAGANVLTF.

The chain recombines TRBV30 with TRBJ1-6; possibly TRBD1 for D (5 bases). The CDR3 is 17 amino acids. Per germline, CDR1 GTSNPN and CDR2 SVGIG (reference sequence). V lost 0 bases and J 0 bases, leaving 12 bases between the germline ends. CDR3 amino acids: CAWSVRAGRSYNSPLHF. The CDR3 DNA follows: TGTGCCTGGAGTGTAAGGGCAGGGCGCTCCTATAATTCACCCCTCCACTTT.

Turning to this clonotype: This could be a read error, since a much larger clone is one nucleotide away. V and J are TRBV7-3 and TRBJ2-1; TRBD1 matches 9 bases. The CDR3 extends over 15 amino acids. Germline CDR1 is SGHTA and CDR2 is FQGTGA. As DNA, the CDR3 is TGTGCCAGCAACTTATTCGGGACAGGGTACAATGAGCAGTTCTTC. It specifies CASNLFGTGYNEQFF. The full variable domain, completed using reference TRBV7-3 and TRBJ2-1, is GAGVSQTPSNKVTEKGKYVELRCDPISGHTALYWYRQSLGQGPEFLIYFQGTGAADDSGLPNDRFFAVRPEGSVSTLKIQRTERGDSAVYLCASNLFGTGYNEQFFGPGTRLTVL.

The gene calls are TRBV6-1 and TRBJ1-2; D is perhaps TRBD1 (6 bases). CDR3 length: 13 amino acids. Trimming stripped 6 bases from V and 4 bases from J, with 12 bases between. Looked up from germline, CDR1 is MNHNS and CDR2 is SASEGT. The CDR3 DNA reads TGTGCCAGCAGACTTGGGACAATCTATGGCTACACCTTC. As protein: CASRLGTIYGYTF.

The chain joins TRBV29-1 to TRBJ2-4; perhaps D is TRBD1 or TRBD2 (5 bases each). The germline V and J ends were trimmed by 3 bases and 3 bases, with 9 bases remaining between them. CDR1 is SQVTM and CDR2 is ANQGSEA in the germline V gene. This CDR3 comprises 13 residues. CDR3 region: CSVEGVGKNIQYF. Here the CDR3 DNA reads TGCAGCGTTGAGGGGGTTGGCAAAAACATTCAGTACTTC.

Concerning this clonotype: A much larger clonotype is one base distant, so this may be a read error. This chain connects TRBV3-1 to TRBJ2-5, with unresolved D. Germline V gives CDR1 LGHDT, CDR2 YNNKEL (reference sequence). The CDR3 contains 11 residues. The CDR3 nucleotides are TGTGCCAGCATCCAGATGGAGACCCGGTACTTC. Its translation: CASIQMETRYF.

There are a few counts of this clonotype. The chain couples TRBV11-2 to TRBJ2-5; perhaps D is TRBD1 or TRBD2 (6 bases each). Trimming shortened V by 5 bases and J by 1 base, and 14 bases separated the two germline ends. The CDR3 extends over 15 amino acids. Germline V lookup: CDR1 SGHAT, CDR2 FQNNGV. The DNA of the CDR3 is TGTGCCAGCAGCCGCACCCGGGGGCTCCAAGAGACCCAGTACTTC. Residues: CASSRTRGLQETQYF.

The chain couples TRBV5-1 to TRBJ2-1; 12 bases match TRBD2. From germline, CDR1 is SGHRS and CDR2 YFSETQ. The CDR3 is 16 residues long. The V segment lost 4 bases and the J segment 4 bases; nucleotides outside the gene matches: 6. This chain's CDR3 is CASSTETSGRYNEQFF. The CDR3 nucleotides are TGCGCCAGCAGCACCGAGACTAGCGGGAGATACAATGAGCAGTTCTTC.

This clonotype was observed a handful of times. The chain employs TRBV12-3 or TRBV12-4 and TRBJ1-2, with D unresolved. The CDR3 loop spans 12 amino acids. The V end was cut by 4 bases, the J end by 5 bases, with 8 bases between. The DNA for the CDR3 is TGTGCCAGCAGTTCACAGTGGTATGGCTACACCTTC. It specifies CASSSQWYGYTF.

This chain uses TRBV11-3 with TRBJ2-1, with 9 positions matching TRBD2. The junction had 5 bases not matched to a gene; V was cut back by 5 bases and J by 0 bases. The germline CDR1 and CDR2 sequences are SGHNT and YENEEA. The CDR3 covers 16 residues. The CDR3 is CASSNRLADSYNEQFF. The CDR3 DNA reads TGTGCCAGCAGCAACCGACTAGCGGACTCCTACAATGAGCAGTTCTTC. Full variable domain (rest looked up from reference TRBV11-3 and TRBJ2-1): EAGVVQSPRYKIIEKKQPVAFWCNPISGHNTLYWYLQNLGQGPELLIRYENEEAVDDSQLPKDRFSAERLKGVDSTLKIQPAELGDSAVYLCASSNRLADSYNEQFFGPGTRLTVL.

There are many counts of this clonotype. The J gene is TRBJ2-5, the V gene TRBV7-6, with TRBD2 matching 8 bases. CDR1 is SGHVS, CDR2 FNYEAQ, per germline. There are 17 residues in the CDR3. J was trimmed by 6 bases and V by 1 base; bases with no gene match: 13. CDR3 protein: CASSLVGVGLAFKTQYF. In DNA, the CDR3 is TGTGCCAGCAGCTTAGTCGGCGTCGGACTAGCCTTTAAGACCCAGTACTTC.

Only a few counts were recorded for this clonotype. The rearrangement uses TRBV6-1 and TRBJ1-6; D gene ambiguous. CDR3 length: 14 residues. The V end lost 2 bases, the J end lost 7 bases, and 9 bases lay between the germline ends. Germline V lookup: CDR1 MNHNS, CDR2 SASEGT. CDR3 protein: CASSEIRRNSPLHF. The CDR3 DNA reads as TGTGCCAGCAGTGAAATACGGAGAAATTCACCCCTCCACTTT.

Notes on this clonotype: At one boundary the junction diverges from the germline segment, which might be a read error. The rearrangement joins TRBV4-3 to TRBJ1-1; the D gene is possibly TRBD1 (6 bases). The CDR3 covers 17 residues. Germline loops: CDR1 LGHNA, CDR2 YSLEER. For the CDR3, the DNA is TGCGCCAGCGGCCAAGATTTCGCAGGGGCCCGGGGCACTGAAGCTTTCTTT. It translates to CASGQDFAGARGTEAFF.

The chain is built from TRBV13 and TRBJ2-7; D remains unclear. There are 12 residues in the CDR3. Germline V CDR1 and CDR2: PRHDT, FYEKMQ (reference sequence). The V end was cut by 2 bases, the J end by 6 bases, with 8 bases between. The CDR3 nucleotides are TGTGCCAGCAGCTTATCAGGCGCCGAGCAGTACTTC. It translates to CASSLSGAEQYF. Drawing the rest from reference TRBV13 and TRBJ2-7, the complete variable domain is AAGVIQSPRHLIKEKRETATLKCYPIPRHDTVYWYQQGPGQDPQFLISFYEKMQSDKGSIPDRFSAQQFSDYHSELNMSSLELGDSALYFCASSLSGAEQYFGPGTRLTVT.

Turning to this clonotype: A single base separates this from a much larger clone, so it may be a read error. J is TRBJ2-6 and V is TRBV6-1; tentative D call: TRBD1 (6 bases). This CDR3 region has 15 residues. Germline-derived CDR1 and CDR2 are MNHNS and SASEGT. The CDR3 coding sequence is TGTGCCAGCAGTGTGGACAGCTCTGGGGCCAACATCCTGACTTTC. It yields the protein CASSVDSSGANILTF.

At least ten counts were recorded for this clonotype. The rearrangement joins TRBV12-3 or TRBV12-4 to TRBJ2-3; 8 bases are shared with TRBD2. This CDR3 is built from 15 residues. V shed 7 bases, J shed 0 bases, and the junction held 6 bases outside the gene matches. CDR3: CASNAAGGSTDTQYF. The DNA of the CDR3 is TGTGCCAGCAACGCGGCGGGGGGCAGCACAGATACGCAGTATTTT.

In its sample, this clonotype was seen a few times. This chain links TRBV6-1 with TRBJ1-2; D is possibly TRBD1 (6 bases). Germline loops: CDR1 MNHNS, CDR2 SASEGT. The germline V and J ends were trimmed by 1 base and 5 bases, with 14 bases remaining between them. This CDR3 is 15 amino acids long. The CDR3 DNA reads as TGTGCCAGCAGTGAAGGGGGGGGCAGGAGATATGGCTACACCTTC. It is translated as CASSEGGGRRYGYTF.

In regard to this clonotype: A much more abundant neighbour one base away suggests this may be a read error. This sequence joins TRBV29-1 and TRBJ1-1; D not certain. The CDR3 is 12 amino acids. Germline V gene lookup returns CDR1 SQVTM and CDR2 ANQGSEA. Here the CDR3 DNA reads TGCAGCATTGAAGATCGAGCAACTGCAGCTTTCTTT. Its translation is CSIEDRATAAFF.

There are many counts of this clonotype. The chain joins TRBV5-5 to TRBJ2-2; no firm D call. Germline V lookup: CDR1 SGHKS, CDR2 YYEKEE (reference sequence). Deletions cut 6 bases from V and 5 bases from J, with 14 bases between. The CDR3 sequence is 14 residues long. Written as DNA, the CDR3 is TGTGCCAGCACTATAGGGTTGTGGACCGGGGAGCTGTTTTTT. Encoded protein: CASTIGLWTGELFF.

This clonotype was observed at least ten times. The CDR3 nucleotides are TGTGCCAGCAGTGACCGATGGCCCAGGGCAGATACGCAGTATTTT. This sequence encodes CASSDRWPRADTQYF. The chain joins TRBV2 to TRBJ2-3; tentatively, D is TRBD1 (5 bases). CDR1 is SNHLY, CDR2 FYNNEI, per germline. The CDR3 contains 15 residues. Trimming pared 3 bases from V and 4 bases from J, leaving 14 bases between.